This T cell receptor beta chain is drawn from a study of T-cell reconstitution after alpha-beta-depleted transplantation in children. The CDR3 has 17 residues. Germline V gene data show CDR1 as KGHDR and CDR2 as SFDVKD. Unique molecular identifiers featured in how the TCRbeta library was prepared. TCRdb passed the PCR reads through MiXCR, listing each CDR3 protein once. The profile covers fewer than 550,000 distinct CDR3 sequences, with about 11% appearing a single time and roughly 2.1% taken by the ten largest. About this clonotype itself: What it binds is not known. A much larger clonotype is one base distant, so this may be a read error.

Study findings and constraints: T-cell numbers and diversity one year post-transplant derived largely from freshly generated T cells. There were reportedly several hundred expanded graft clones from which alpha-beta T cells came about two months after transplant. Surviving recipient T cells and thymic progenitors underlay high day-60 TCRbeta diversity in some patients.

The sequenced sample was PBMCs, obtained before TCRalphabeta/CD19-depleted stem cell transplant. The rearrangement joins TRBV24-1 to TRBJ2-5; D may correspond to TRBD1 or TRBD2 (6 bases each). The sequence was obtained from a child under 10 years old with inherited bone marrow failure, due to receive a stem cell transplant. Here the CDR3 reads CATSDPTGRRDMETHYF. DNA of the CDR3: TGTGCCACCAGTGACCCCACAGGACGGCGGGACATGGAGACCCACTACTTC.